Sequencing of this T cell receptor beta chain was carried out in a study of blood T cell repertoires in COVID-19. The germline V gene encodes CDR1 KGHSH and CDR2 LQKENI. The CDR3 consists of 13 residues. Trimming removed 7 bases at V and 1 base at J, with 10 bases between. TCRdb's copy holds only in-frame clones and misses some; the assay was immunoSEQ multiplex PCR. The data show 250,000 to 300,000 clones, with around 85% seen just once and around 12% held by the top ten. The clonotype comes from a woman aged 25 to 45 with COVID-19, enrolled during active disease. This sequence joins TRBV18 and TRBJ1-1; D unresolved. Material: peripheral blood. DNA for the CDR3: TGTGCCAGCTGCGGCCTACAGAACACTGAAGCTTTCTTT. It yields the protein CASCGLQNTEAFF.